Here is one T cell receptor beta chain with its context. The data belong to a study of blood T cell repertoires in COVID-19. About the study: Some COVID-19 samples were acute and others convalescent; all came from the United States, Italy and Spain.

Per germline, CDR1 SGHRS and CDR2 YFSETQ. V gave up 4 bases and J gave up 8 bases; unmatched junction bases: 10. The CDR3 length is 14 residues. How the authors handled the data: Reference gene primer amplification yielded estimated nucleated cell counts. Only in-frame clones appear in the TCRdb table, and some are missing; sequencing was by immunoSEQ multiplex PCR. That table supplies the V and J calls and clone size; D and trimming were determined from the DNA. The data hold some 460,000 clones, with approximately 90% observed a single time. This chain uses TRBV5-1 with TRBJ1-2; TRBD1 agrees at 8 bases. This clonotype was obtained from a woman aged 25 to 39 with acute or convalescent COVID-19. The specimen sequenced was peripheral blood. The CDR3 region has the DNA TGCGCCAGCAGCGGAACCGACAGGGGTGAAGGCTACACCTTC. This codes for CASSGTDRGEGYTF.